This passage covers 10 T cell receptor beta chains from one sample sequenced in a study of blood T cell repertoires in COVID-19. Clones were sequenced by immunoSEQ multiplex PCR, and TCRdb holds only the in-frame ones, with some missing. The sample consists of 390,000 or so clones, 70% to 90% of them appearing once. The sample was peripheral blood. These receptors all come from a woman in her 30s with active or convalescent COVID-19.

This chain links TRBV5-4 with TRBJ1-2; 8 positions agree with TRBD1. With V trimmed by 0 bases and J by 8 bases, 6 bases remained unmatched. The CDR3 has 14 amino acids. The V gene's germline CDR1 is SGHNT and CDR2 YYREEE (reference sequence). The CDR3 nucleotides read TGTGCCAGCAGCTTGGCCGACAGGGGCTTGGGCTACACCTTC. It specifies CASSLADRGLGYTF.

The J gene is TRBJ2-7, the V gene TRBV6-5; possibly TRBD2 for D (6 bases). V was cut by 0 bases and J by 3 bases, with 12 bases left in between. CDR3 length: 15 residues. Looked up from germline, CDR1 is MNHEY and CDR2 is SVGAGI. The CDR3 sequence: CASSYSTSGLYEQYF. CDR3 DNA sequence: TGTGCCAGCAGTTACTCCACGTCGGGACTCTACGAGCAGTACTTC.

In DNA, the CDR3 is TGTGCCAGCAGTGAACCTTGGGCAGGTCACACTGAAGCTTTCTTT. Its translation is CASSEPWAGHTEAFF. This chain uses TRBV6-1 with TRBJ1-1; no firm D call. The CDR3 spans 15 residues. Germline V gene lookup returns CDR1 MNHNS and CDR2 SASEGT. V was shortened by 2 bases and J by 3 bases, with 13 bases between the two germline ends.

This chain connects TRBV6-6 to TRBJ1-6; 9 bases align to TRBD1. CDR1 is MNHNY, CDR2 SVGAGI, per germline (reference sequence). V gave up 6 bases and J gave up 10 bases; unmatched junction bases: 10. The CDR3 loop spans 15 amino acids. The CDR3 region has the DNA TGTGCCAGCAGGCCAGCCCGGGACAGGGAGTCACCCCTCCACTTT. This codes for CASRPARDRESPLHF.

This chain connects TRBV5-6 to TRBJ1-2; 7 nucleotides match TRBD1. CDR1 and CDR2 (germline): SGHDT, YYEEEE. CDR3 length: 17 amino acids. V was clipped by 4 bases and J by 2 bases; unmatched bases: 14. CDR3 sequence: CASSPRVAGQANYGYTF. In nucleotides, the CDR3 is TGTGCCAGCAGCCCGAGGGTCGCCGGACAGGCGAACTATGGCTACACCTTC.

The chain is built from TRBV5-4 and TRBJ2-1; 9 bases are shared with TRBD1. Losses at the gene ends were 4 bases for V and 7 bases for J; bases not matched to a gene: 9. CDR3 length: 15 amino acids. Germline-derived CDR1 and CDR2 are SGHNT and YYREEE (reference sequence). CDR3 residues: CASSNRDRADNEQFF. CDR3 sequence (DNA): TGTGCCAGCAGCAACCGGGACAGGGCAGATAATGAGCAGTTCTTC. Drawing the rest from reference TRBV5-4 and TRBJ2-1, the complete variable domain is ETGVTQSPTHLIKTRGQQVTLRCSSQSGHNTVSWYQQALGQGPQFIFQYYREEENGRGNFPPRFSGLQFPNYSSELNVNALELDDSALYLCASSNRDRADNEQFFGPGTRLTVL.

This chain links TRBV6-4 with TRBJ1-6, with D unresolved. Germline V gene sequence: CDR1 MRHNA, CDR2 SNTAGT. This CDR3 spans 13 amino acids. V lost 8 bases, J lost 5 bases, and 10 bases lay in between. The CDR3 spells CASRAVDNSPLHF. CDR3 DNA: TGTGCCAGCCGTGCGGTAGATAATTCACCCCTCCACTTT.

For the CDR3, the DNA is TGTGCCAGCAGCGCTACAGGGGGTGAGCAGTTCTTC. It yields the protein CASSATGGEQFF. The chain joins TRBV11-2 to TRBJ2-1; 8 bases map to TRBD1. The CDR3 contains 12 residues. V lost 5 bases, J lost 9 bases, and 3 bases stayed unmatched. Germline V gene sequence: CDR1 SGHAT, CDR2 FQNNGV.

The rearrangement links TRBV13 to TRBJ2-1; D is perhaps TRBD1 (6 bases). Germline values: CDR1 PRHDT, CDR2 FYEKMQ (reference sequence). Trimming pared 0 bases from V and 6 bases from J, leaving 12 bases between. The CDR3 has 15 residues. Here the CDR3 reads CASSLGGGLINEQFF. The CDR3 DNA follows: TGTGCCAGCAGCTTAGGAGGGGGTTTAATCAATGAGCAGTTCTTC. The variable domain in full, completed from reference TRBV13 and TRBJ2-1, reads AAGVIQSPRHLIKEKRETATLKCYPIPRHDTVYWYQQGPGQDPQFLISFYEKMQSDKGSIPDRFSAQQFSDYHSELNMSSLELGDSALYFCASSLGGGLINEQFFGPGTRLTVL.

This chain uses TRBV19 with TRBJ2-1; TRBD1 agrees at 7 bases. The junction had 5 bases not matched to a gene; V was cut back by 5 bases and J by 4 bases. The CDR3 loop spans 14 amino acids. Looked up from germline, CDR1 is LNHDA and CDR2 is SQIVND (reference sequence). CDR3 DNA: TGTGCCAGTAGTGACGGGACAGAGTACAATGAGCAGTTCTTC. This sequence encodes CASSDGTEYNEQFF.